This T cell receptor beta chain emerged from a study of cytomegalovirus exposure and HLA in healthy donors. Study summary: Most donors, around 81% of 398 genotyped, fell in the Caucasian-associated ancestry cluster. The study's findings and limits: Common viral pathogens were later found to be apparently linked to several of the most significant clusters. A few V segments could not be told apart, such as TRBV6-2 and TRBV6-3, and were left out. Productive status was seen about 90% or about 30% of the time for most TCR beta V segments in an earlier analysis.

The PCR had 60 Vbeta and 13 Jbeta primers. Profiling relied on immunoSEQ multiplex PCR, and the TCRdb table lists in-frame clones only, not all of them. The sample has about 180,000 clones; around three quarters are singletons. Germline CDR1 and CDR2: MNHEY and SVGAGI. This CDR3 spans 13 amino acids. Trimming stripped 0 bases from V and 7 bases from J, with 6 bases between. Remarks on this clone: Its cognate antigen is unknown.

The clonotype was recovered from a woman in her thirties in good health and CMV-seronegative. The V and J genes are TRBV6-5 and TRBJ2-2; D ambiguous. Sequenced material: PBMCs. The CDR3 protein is CASSYSYGGELFF. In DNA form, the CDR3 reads TGTGCCAGCAGTTACTCGTACGGCGGGGAGCTGTTTTTT.